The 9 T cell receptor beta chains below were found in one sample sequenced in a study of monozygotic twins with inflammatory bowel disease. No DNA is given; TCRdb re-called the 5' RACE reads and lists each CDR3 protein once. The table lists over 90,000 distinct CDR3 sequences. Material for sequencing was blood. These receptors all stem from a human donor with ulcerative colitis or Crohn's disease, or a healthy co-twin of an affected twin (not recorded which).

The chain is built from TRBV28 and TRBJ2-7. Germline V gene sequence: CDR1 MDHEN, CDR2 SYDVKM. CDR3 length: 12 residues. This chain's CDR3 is CASSSGIYEQYF.

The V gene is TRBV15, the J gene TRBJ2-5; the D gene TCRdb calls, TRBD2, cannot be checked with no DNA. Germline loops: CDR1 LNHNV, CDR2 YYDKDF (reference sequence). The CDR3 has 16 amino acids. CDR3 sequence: CATSRGATRGQETQYF.

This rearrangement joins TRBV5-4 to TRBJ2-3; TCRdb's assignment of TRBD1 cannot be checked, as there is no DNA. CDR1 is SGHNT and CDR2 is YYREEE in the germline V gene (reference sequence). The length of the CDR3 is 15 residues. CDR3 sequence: CASSFQGASTDTQYF.

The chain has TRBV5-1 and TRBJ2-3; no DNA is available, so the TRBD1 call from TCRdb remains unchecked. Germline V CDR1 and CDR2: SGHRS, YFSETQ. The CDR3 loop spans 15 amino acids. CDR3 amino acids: CASSFGGRGTDTQYF.

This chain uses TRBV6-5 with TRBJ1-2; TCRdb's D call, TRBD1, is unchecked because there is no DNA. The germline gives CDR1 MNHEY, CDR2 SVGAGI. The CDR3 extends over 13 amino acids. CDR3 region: CASRQTGGYGYTF.

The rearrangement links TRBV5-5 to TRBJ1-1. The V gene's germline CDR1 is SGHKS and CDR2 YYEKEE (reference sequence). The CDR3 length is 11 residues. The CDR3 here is CASSLGVEAFF.

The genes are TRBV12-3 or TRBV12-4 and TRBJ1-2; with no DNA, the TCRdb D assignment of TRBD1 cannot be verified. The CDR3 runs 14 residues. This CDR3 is CASSRTGAAHGYTF.

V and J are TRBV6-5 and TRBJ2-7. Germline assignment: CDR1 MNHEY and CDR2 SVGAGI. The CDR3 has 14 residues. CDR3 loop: CASSYQFSSYEQYF.

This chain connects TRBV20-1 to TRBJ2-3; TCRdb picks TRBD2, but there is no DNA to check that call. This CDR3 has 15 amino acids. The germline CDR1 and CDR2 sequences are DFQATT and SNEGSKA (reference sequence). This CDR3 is CSARGTPKSTDTQYF.